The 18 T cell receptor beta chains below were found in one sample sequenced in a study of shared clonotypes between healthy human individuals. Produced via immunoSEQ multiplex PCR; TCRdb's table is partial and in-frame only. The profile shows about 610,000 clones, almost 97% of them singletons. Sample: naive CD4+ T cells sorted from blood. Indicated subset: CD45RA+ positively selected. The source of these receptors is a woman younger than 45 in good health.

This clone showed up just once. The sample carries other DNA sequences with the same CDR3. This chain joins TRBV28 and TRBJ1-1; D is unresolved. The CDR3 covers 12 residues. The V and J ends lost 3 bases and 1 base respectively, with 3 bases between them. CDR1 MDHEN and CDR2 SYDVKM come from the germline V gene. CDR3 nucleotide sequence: TGTGCCAGCAGTTTTCGGAACACTGAAGCTTTCTTT. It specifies CASSFRNTEAFF.

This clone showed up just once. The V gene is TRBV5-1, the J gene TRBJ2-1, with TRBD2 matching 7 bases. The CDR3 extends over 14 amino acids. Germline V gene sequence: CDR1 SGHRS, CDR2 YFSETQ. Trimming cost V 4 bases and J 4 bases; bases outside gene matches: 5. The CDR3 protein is CASSREVGYNEQFF. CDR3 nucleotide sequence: TGCGCCAGCAGCCGGGAGGTGGGTTACAATGAGCAGTTCTTC. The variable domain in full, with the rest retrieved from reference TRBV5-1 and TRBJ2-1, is KAGVTQTPRYLIKTRGQQVTLSCSPISGHRSVSWYQQTPGQGLQFLFEYFSETQRNKGNFPGRFSGRQFSNSRSEMNVSTLELGDSALYLCASSREVGYNEQFFGPGTRLTVL.

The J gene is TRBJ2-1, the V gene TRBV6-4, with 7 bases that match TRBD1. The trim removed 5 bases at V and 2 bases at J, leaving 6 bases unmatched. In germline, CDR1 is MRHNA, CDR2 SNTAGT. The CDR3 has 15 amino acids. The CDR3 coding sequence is TGTGCCAGCAGTACCACAGGGGAAACCTACAATGAGCAGTTCTTC. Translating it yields CASSTTGETYNEQFF.

CDR3 sequence: CASSGQGTYEQYF. CDR3 nucleotide sequence: TGCGCCAGCAGCGGGCAGGGAACCTACGAGCAGTACTTC. The V call is TRBV5-1, the J call TRBJ2-7, with D perhaps matching TRBD1 (5 bases). V dropped 4 bases and J dropped 2 bases, with 10 bases sitting between them. The CDR3 covers 13 residues. CDR1 is SGHRS and CDR2 is YFSETQ in the germline V gene.

In nucleotides, the CDR3 is TGTGCCAGCAGCTTTAGCACAGGGTTCTCTGAGCAGTTCTTC. It translates to CASSFSTGFSEQFF. The chain is built from TRBV7-9 and TRBJ2-1; D possibly corresponds to TRBD1 (6 bases). Germline CDR1 SEHNR, CDR2 FQNEAQ (reference sequence). This CDR3 comprises 14 residues. V lost 3 bases and J 9 bases, leaving 15 bases between the germline ends. Combining the CDR3 with reference TRBV7-9 and TRBJ2-1 gives the whole variable domain DTGVSQNPRHKITKRGQNVTFRCDPISEHNRLYWYRQTLGQGPEFLTYFQNEAQLEKSRLLSDRFSAERPKGSFSTLEIQRTEQGDSAMYLCASSFSTGFSEQFFGPGTRLTVL.

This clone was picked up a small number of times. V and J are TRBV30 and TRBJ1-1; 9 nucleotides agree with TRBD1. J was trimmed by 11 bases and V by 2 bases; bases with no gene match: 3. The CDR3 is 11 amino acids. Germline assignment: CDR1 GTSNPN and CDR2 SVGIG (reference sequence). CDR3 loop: CAWSRDRDAFF. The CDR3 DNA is TGTGCCTGGAGTAGGGACAGGGATGCTTTCTTT.

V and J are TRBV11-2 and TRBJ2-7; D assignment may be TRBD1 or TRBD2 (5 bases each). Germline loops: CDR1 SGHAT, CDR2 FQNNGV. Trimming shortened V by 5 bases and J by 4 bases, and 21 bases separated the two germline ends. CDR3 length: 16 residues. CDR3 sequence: CASSAHRGVRTYEQYF. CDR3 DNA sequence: TGTGCCAGCAGCGCACATCGGGGCGTTCGAACATACGAGCAGTACTTC.

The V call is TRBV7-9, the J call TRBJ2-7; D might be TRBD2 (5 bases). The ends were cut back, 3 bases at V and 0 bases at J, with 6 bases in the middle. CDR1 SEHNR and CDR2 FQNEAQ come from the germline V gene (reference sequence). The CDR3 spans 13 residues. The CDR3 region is CASSFGSSYEQYF. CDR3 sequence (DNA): TGTGCCAGCAGCTTTGGGAGCTCCTACGAGCAGTACTTC.

In DNA form, the CDR3 reads TGTGCCAGCAGCTTTTTTTGGGTCAATAAGGGGCGGGTCGGAGAGACCCAGTACTTC. Its translation is CASSFFWVNKGRVGETQYF. V is TRBV5-6 and J is TRBJ2-5, with D perhaps assigned TRBD1 or TRBD2 (5 bases each). This CDR3 region has 19 residues. The germline gives CDR1 SGHDT, CDR2 YYEEEE. Trimming removed 2 bases from V and 4 bases from J, with 27 bases in between.

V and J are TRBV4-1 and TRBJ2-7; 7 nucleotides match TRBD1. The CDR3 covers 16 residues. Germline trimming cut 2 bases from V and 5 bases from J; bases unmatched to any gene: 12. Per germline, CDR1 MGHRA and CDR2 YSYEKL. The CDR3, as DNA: TGCGCCAGCAGCCAAATTTTCCAGATCGACAGGGACGAGCAGTACTTC. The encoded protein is CASSQIFQIDRDEQYF.

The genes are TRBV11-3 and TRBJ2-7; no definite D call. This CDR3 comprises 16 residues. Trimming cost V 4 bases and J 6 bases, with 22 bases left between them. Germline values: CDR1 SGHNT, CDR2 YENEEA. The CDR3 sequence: CASSSSGGVPSSEQYF. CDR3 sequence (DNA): TGTGCCAGCAGCTCCTCTGGCGGAGTCCCCTCGAGCGAGCAGTACTTC.

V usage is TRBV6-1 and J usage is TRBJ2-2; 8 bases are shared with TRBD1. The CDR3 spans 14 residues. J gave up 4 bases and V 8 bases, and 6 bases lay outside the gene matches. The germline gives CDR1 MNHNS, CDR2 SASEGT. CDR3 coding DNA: TGTGCCAGCCAGAAACAGGGGGGCACCGGGGAGCTGTTTTTT. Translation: CASQKQGGTGELFF.

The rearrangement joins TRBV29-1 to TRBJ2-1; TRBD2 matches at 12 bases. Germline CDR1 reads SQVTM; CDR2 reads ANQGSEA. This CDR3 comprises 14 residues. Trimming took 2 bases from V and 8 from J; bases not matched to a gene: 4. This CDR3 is CSVERRLAGDEQFF. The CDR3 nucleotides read TGCAGCGTTGAAAGGAGACTAGCGGGGGATGAGCAGTTCTTC.

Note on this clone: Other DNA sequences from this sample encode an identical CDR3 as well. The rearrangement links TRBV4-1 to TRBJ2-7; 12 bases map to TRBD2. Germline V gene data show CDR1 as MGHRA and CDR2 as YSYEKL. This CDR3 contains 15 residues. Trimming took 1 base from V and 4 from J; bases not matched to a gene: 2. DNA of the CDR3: TGCGCCAGCAGCCAAGGACTAGCGGGAGTTTACGAGCAGTACTTC. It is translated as CASSQGLAGVYEQYF.

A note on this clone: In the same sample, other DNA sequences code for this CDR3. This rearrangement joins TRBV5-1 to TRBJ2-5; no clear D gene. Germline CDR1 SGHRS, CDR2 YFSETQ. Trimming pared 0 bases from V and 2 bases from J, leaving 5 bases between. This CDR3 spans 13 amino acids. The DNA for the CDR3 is TGCGCCAGCAGCTTGGGTGGGCAAGAGACCCAGTACTTC. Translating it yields CASSLGGQETQYF. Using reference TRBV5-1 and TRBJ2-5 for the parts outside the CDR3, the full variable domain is KAGVTQTPRYLIKTRGQQVTLSCSPISGHRSVSWYQQTPGQGLQFLFEYFSETQRNKGNFPGRFSGRQFSNSRSEMNVSTLELGDSALYLCASSLGGQETQYFGPGTRLLVL.

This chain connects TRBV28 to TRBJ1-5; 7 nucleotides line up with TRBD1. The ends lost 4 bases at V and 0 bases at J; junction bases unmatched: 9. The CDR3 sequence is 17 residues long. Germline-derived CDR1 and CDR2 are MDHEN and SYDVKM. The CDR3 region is CASSSSGTVYSNQPQHF. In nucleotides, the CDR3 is TGTGCCAGCAGTTCTTCCGGGACAGTGTATAGCAATCAGCCCCAGCATTTT.

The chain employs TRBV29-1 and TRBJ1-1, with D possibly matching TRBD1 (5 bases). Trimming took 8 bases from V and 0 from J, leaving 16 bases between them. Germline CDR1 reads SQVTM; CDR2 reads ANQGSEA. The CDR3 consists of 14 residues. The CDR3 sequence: CSFLTVSMNTEAFF. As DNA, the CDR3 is TGCAGCTTCCTGACAGTTTCTATGAACACTGAAGCTTTCTTT.

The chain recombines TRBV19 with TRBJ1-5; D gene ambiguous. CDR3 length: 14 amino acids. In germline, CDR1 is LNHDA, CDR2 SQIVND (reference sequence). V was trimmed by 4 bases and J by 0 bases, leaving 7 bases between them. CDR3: CASSTTISNQPQHF. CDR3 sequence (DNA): TGTGCCAGTAGTACAACAATTAGCAATCAGCCCCAGCATTTT.